This T cell receptor (beta chain) was identified in a study of cytomegalovirus exposure and HLA in healthy donors. The CDR3 runs to 13 residues. Germline-derived CDR1 and CDR2 are SQVTM and ANQGSEA. Trimming at V came to 1 base and at J to 3 bases, leaving 1 base not matched to a gene. Researchers ran the PCR with 60 Vbeta and 13 Jbeta primers. Only in-frame clones appear in the TCRdb table, and some are missing; sequencing was by immunoSEQ multiplex PCR. This repertoire includes about 130,000 clones. The sequencing input was PBMCs. The chain carries TRBV29-1 and TRBJ2-7; TRBD2 matches 9 bases. The source of this sequence is a man aged 18-30 years in good health and CMV-seronegative. The CDR3 bases are TGCAGCGTTGAAGGTAGCGGGGGCTACGAGCAGTACTTC. Translation: CSVEGSGGYEQYF.